Following are 20 T cell receptor beta chains from one sample sequenced in a study of blood T cell repertoires in COVID-19. Sequencing was performed with immunoSEQ multiplex PCR; in TCRdb, only in-frame clones are kept and a portion is missing. The sample holds some 300,000 clones, roughly 88% seen once. Sequenced: peripheral blood. Receptor source: a woman in her twenties or thirties who had recovered from COVID-19.

This chain joins TRBV28 and TRBJ2-1; 10 nucleotides align to TRBD2. Germline V gene lookup returns CDR1 MDHEN and CDR2 SYDVKM. The V segment lost 5 bases and the J segment 2 bases; nucleotides outside the gene matches: 6. This CDR3 region has 16 residues. The CDR3 DNA reads TGTGCCAGCAGTCACTCCGGGACTAGCGCCTACAATGAGCAGTTCTTC. Its protein is CASSHSGTSAYNEQFF.

The chain is built from TRBV24-1 and TRBJ2-3, with TRBD2 identical over 9 bases. This CDR3 is built from 16 residues. Germline V lookup: CDR1 KGHDR, CDR2 SFDVKD. The V and J ends lost 1 base and 2 bases, in that order; junction bases with no gene match: 3. The CDR3 coding sequence is TGTGCCACCAGTGATTTCAGGACTAGCGTCACAGATACGCAGTATTTT. It translates to CATSDFRTSVTDTQYF.

Concerning this clone: Other DNA sequences from this sample encode an identical CDR3 as well. This CDR3 reads CASSGQYEQYF. CDR3 sequence (DNA): TGTGCCAGCAGTGGACAGTACGAGCAGTACTTC. The chain is built from TRBV2 and TRBJ2-7; weak D call: TRBD1 (5 bases). V shed 4 bases and J shed 4 bases, with 5 bases lying between them. This CDR3 is 11 amino acids long. CDR1 and CDR2 from the germline V gene are SNHLY and FYNNEI. Looking up the rest from reference TRBV2 and TRBJ2-7 gives the full variable domain: EPEVTQTPSHQVTQMGQEVILRCVPISNHLYFYWYRQILGQKVEFLVSFYNNEISEKSEIFDDQFSVERPDGSNFTLKIRSTKLEDSAMYFCASSGQYEQYFGPGTRLTVT.

The chain couples TRBV5-1 to TRBJ1-1; D gene unclear. Trimming pared 0 bases from V and 0 bases from J, leaving 15 bases between. This CDR3 has 17 residues. The germline V gene encodes CDR1 SGHRS and CDR2 YFSETQ. The CDR3 loop is CASSLAVVGRMNTEAFF. CDR3 nucleotides: TGCGCCAGCAGCTTGGCGGTTGTGGGGAGAATGAACACTGAAGCTTTCTTT.

V usage is TRBV5-1 and J usage is TRBJ2-2; 7 bases match TRBD1. CDR1 and CDR2 from the germline V gene are SGHRS and YFSETQ. The J segment lost 1 base and the V segment lost 4 bases, leaving 7 bases of the junction unmatched. CDR3 length: 16 amino acids. The chain's CDR3 is CASSLQTGRNTGELFF. The CDR3 DNA sequence: TGCGCCAGCAGCCTACAGACAGGGAGGAACACCGGGGAGCTGTTTTTT. The variable domain in full, completed from reference TRBV5-1 and TRBJ2-2, reads KAGVTQTPRYLIKTRGQQVTLSCSPISGHRSVSWYQQTPGQGLQFLFEYFSETQRNKGNFPGRFSGRQFSNSRSEMNVSTLELGDSALYLCASSLQTGRNTGELFFGEGSRLTVL.

This clone was observed once. The chain recombines TRBV4-2 with TRBJ2-7, with TRBD2 matching 7 bases. Trimming took 0 bases from V and 1 from J; bases not matched to a gene: 6. Germline CDR1 LGHNA, CDR2 YNFKEQ. The CDR3 is 16 amino acids. In DNA, the CDR3 is TGTGCCAGCAGCCAAGAAGCAGCGGGGTTATCCTACGAGCAGTACTTC. Translating gives CASSQEAAGLSYEQYF.

This clone came up many times. The chain couples TRBV5-4 to TRBJ2-2; 8 bases match TRBD2. The CDR3 consists of 16 residues. CDR1 SGHNT and CDR2 YYREEE come from the germline V gene (reference sequence). V lost 1 base and J lost 1; bases outside the gene matches: 3. The CDR3 bases are TGTGCCAGCAGCTTGCGAACTAGCGGGAACACCGGGGAGCTGTTTTTT. It codes for CASSLRTSGNTGELFF. Drawing the rest from reference TRBV5-4 and TRBJ2-2, the complete variable domain is ETGVTQSPTHLIKTRGQQVTLRCSSQSGHNTVSWYQQALGQGPQFIFQYYREEENGRGNFPPRFSGLQFPNYSSELNVNALELDDSALYLCASSLRTSGNTGELFFGEGSRLTVL.

J is TRBJ1-6 and V is TRBV6-2 or TRBV6-3, with 10 bases fitting TRBD1. After removal of 2 bases from V and 7 bases from J, the junction contained 8 bases not matched to a gene. The V gene's germline CDR1 is MNHEY and CDR2 SVGEGT. The length of the CDR3 is 17 residues. CDR3 protein: CASSYRGTGVGNSPLHF. The CDR3 DNA follows: TGTGCCAGCAGTTACAGAGGGACAGGGGTGGGAAATTCACCCCTCCACTTT.

V and J are TRBV19 and TRBJ2-7; TRBD1 matches 10 bases. The germline V gene has CDR1 LNHDA and CDR2 SQIVND (reference sequence). Trimming cost V 6 bases and J 7 bases; bases outside gene matches: 6. The CDR3 extends over 13 amino acids. In DNA, the CDR3 is TGTGCCAGTAGCAGACAGGGGGCGGATGAGCAGTACTTC. Translation: CASSRQGADEQYF.

This clone has just one count. The CDR3 DNA is TGTGCCAGTAGTGAGACAGGGGGCCTCTACGAGCAGTACTTC. Amino acids: CASSETGGLYEQYF. The rearrangement joins TRBV19 to TRBJ2-7; 10 positions agree with TRBD1. V dropped 5 bases and J dropped 3; count of bases not matched to a gene: 4. Germline V gives CDR1 LNHDA, CDR2 SQIVND (reference sequence). This CDR3 has 14 amino acids.

This rearrangement joins TRBV28 to TRBJ2-2; perhaps TRBD1 as D (6 bases). The CDR3 totals 13 residues. From germline, CDR1 is MDHEN and CDR2 SYDVKM. V gave up 5 bases and J gave up 7 bases, with 11 bases separating them. The CDR3 is CASSTRQVGELFF. The CDR3 DNA reads as TGTGCCAGCAGTACCCGACAGGTCGGGGAGCTGTTTTTT.

This rearrangement joins TRBV9 to TRBJ1-2; 7 bases are a match to TRBD1. CDR3 length: 16 amino acids. CDR1 is SGDLS and CDR2 is YYNGEE in the germline V gene. Trimming removed 7 bases from V and 8 bases from J; junction bases left unmatched: 20. The CDR3 bases are TGTGCCAGCTCTCTACGGGGCGACAGGGAGGTAGGAGGCTACACCTTC. This translates into CASSLRGDREVGGYTF.

The chain couples TRBV2 to TRBJ2-7; TRBD2 aligns across 11 bases. V shed 11 bases and J 4 bases; nucleotides not matched to a gene: 4. CDR3 length: 12 residues. The V gene's germline CDR1 is SNHLY and CDR2 FYNNEI. CDR3 bases: TGTGCCGGATCTAGCGGGGGGTACGAGCAGTACTTC. It yields the protein CAGSSGGYEQYF.

The chain links TRBV25-1 to TRBJ1-2, with D perhaps TRBD1 (6 bases). V dropped 3 bases and J dropped 5 bases, with 19 bases sitting between them. In germline, CDR1 is MGHDK, CDR2 SYGVNS. The CDR3 spans 16 residues. As DNA, the CDR3 is TGTGCCAGCAGTGATTATTGGGCAGTCAGGGGTTATGGCTACACCTTC. Protein: CASSDYWAVRGYGYTF.

V usage is TRBV2 and J usage is TRBJ2-1; perhaps TRBD1 as D (6 bases). V was clipped by 2 bases and J by 2 bases, with 7 bases between them. CDR3 length: 14 amino acids. Germline V lookup: CDR1 SNHLY, CDR2 FYNNEI. The DNA of the CDR3 is TGTGCCAGCAGTGAACAGGGGACCTACAATGAGCAGTTCTTC. This gives the protein CASSEQGTYNEQFF.

This rearrangement joins TRBV2 to TRBJ2-1, with TRBD2 as a possible D gene (5 bases). CDR1 and CDR2 (germline): SNHLY, FYNNEI. V was pared by 4 bases and J by 4 bases, with 14 bases between. The length of the CDR3 is 15 residues. The CDR3 loop reads CASSGRGYLYNEQFF. CDR3 sequence (DNA): TGTGCCAGCAGTGGACGGGGTTACCTTTACAATGAGCAGTTCTTC.

The chain joins TRBV18 to TRBJ1-1, with TRBD1 identical over 11 bases. Germline CDR1 reads KGHSH; CDR2 reads LQKENI. This CDR3 is built from 14 residues. J was trimmed by 3 bases and V by 6 bases; bases with no gene match: 3. CDR3: CASSQGQGDTEAFF. The CDR3 DNA sequence: TGTGCCAGCTCGCAGGGACAGGGGGACACTGAAGCTTTCTTT. Full variable domain (remainder filled in from reference TRBV18 and TRBJ1-1): NAGVMQNPRHLVRRRGQEARLRCSPMKGHSHVYWYRQLPEEGLKFMVYLQKENIIDESGMPKERFSAEFPKEGPSILRIQQVVRGDSAAYFCASSQGQGDTEAFFGQGTRLTVV.

J is TRBJ1-1 and V is TRBV7-2; a possible D gene is TRBD1 (6 bases). There are 15 residues in the CDR3. V was pared by 4 bases and J by 1 base, with 13 bases between. Looked up from germline, CDR1 is SGHTA and CDR2 is FQGNSA. The CDR3 is CASSWTAFRNTEAFF. In DNA form, the CDR3 reads TGTGCCAGCAGCTGGACAGCCTTCAGGAACACTGAAGCTTTCTTT.

Of note for this clone: Distinct nucleotide sequences in the sample also encode this CDR3. The V gene is TRBV6-5, the J gene TRBJ2-7; 8 positions match TRBD1. There are 14 residues in the CDR3. Germline V CDR1 and CDR2: MNHEY, SVGAGI. Unmatched junction bases numbered 2, after V lost 4 bases and J lost 0 bases. CDR3 nucleotides: TGTGCCAGCAGTTCCGGGACAGGCTCCTACGAGCAGTACTTC. Translation: CASSSGTGSYEQYF.

V is TRBV4-1 and J is TRBJ2-5; perhaps TRBD1 as D (5 bases). V was clipped by 4 bases and J by 4 bases, with 16 bases between them. In germline, CDR1 is MGHRA, CDR2 YSYEKL. The length of the CDR3 is 15 residues. Here the CDR3 DNA reads TGCGCCAGCAGCCGGATTATCAGGGTGGGAGAGACCCAGTACTTC. As protein: CASSRIIRVGETQYF.